This is a list of T cell receptor beta chains from one sample in a study of cytomegalovirus exposure and HLA in healthy donors. Method: immunoSEQ multiplex PCR; TCRdb's copy keeps in-frame clones and lacks some. The data show over 130,000 clones, approximately 86% seen once. Sequenced input: PBMCs. These receptors were obtained from a man between 18 and 35 years old in good health and CMV-seropositive. CDR3s include the opening cysteine and the closing phenylalanine or tryptophan. The D gene is left open where the match is weak. Expanded clones get a size class; other rows say once, few or many, or leave the size out.

v_call: TRBV5-6
d_call: NA
clone_size: NA
j_call: TRBJ1-5
cdr3_nt: TGTGCCAGCAGCTTGTATCAGGGCGGCAATCAGCCCCAGCATTTT
cdr3_aa: CASSLYQGGNQPQHF

v_call: TRBV29-1
d_call: TRBD1
clone_size: NA
j_call: TRBJ1-1
cdr3_nt: TGCAGCGTCGGACAGGGACGCACTGAAGCTTTCTTT
cdr3_aa: CSVGQGRTEAFF

v_call: TRBV4-1
d_call: TRBD1
clone_size: NA
j_call: TRBJ2-7
cdr3_nt: TGCGCCAGCAGCGCCCGGGACAGGGGGAGAGAGCAGTACTTC
cdr3_aa: CASSARDRGREQYF

v_call: TRBV10-3
d_call: TRBD2
clone_size: once
j_call: TRBJ2-1
cdr3_nt: TGTGCCATCAGTGGCCTTGAACTAGCGGGGGCAAAAAAGTCTCCCAATGAGCAGTTCTTC
cdr3_aa: CAISGLELAGAKKSPNEQFF

v_call: TRBV14
d_call: NA
clone_size: NA
j_call: TRBJ1-6
cdr3_nt: TGTGCCAGCAGCCAAGACCGGGGTTGGTCACCCCTCCACTTT
cdr3_aa: CASSQDRGWSPLHF

v_call: TRBV5-1
d_call: NA
clone_size: NA
j_call: TRBJ1-3
cdr3_nt: TGCGCCAGCAGCTTGGCCGCGGGGCCTGGAAACACCATATATTTT
cdr3_aa: CASSLAAGPGNTIYF

v_call: TRBV15
d_call: TRBD2
clone_size: NA
j_call: TRBJ2-3
cdr3_nt: TGTGCCACCAGCAGAGAGTTAGCGGGGGCTGCAGATACGCAGTATTTT
cdr3_aa: CATSRELAGAADTQYF

v_call: TRBV9
d_call: TRBD2
clone_size: NA
j_call: TRBJ2-2
cdr3_nt: TGTGCCAGCAGCGTAGCCGGGGGGGTCCTGACCGGGGAGCTGTTTTTT
cdr3_aa: CASSVAGGVLTGELFF

v_call: TRBV2
d_call: NA
clone_size: NA
j_call: TRBJ1-3
cdr3_nt: TGTGCCAGCAGTGGAAGGGGCGCAGGAAACACCATATATTTT
cdr3_aa: CASSGRGAGNTIYF

v_call: TRBV29-1
d_call: NA
clone_size: once
j_call: TRBJ1-5
cdr3_nt: TGCAGCGTTGGGGGGGGGAATTTAGAGCCCCAGCATTTT
cdr3_aa: CSVGGGNLEPQHF

v_call: TRBV6-1
d_call: NA
clone_size: NA
j_call: TRBJ2-1
cdr3_nt: TGTGCCAGCAGTGCTGGGAGAGCGGAGAGCTCCTACAATGAGCAGTTCTTC
cdr3_aa: CASSAGRAESSYNEQFF

v_call: TRBV14
d_call: NA
clone_size: NA
j_call: TRBJ1-1
cdr3_nt: TGTGCCAGCAGTCCGCCGGACAGAGAGAACACTGAAGCTTTCTTT
cdr3_aa: CASSPPDRENTEAFF

v_call: TRBV7-6
d_call: NA
clone_size: once
j_call: TRBJ2-2
cdr3_nt: TGTGCCAGCAGCTTGCAGACAGGTTCGAACACCGGGGAGCTGTTTTTT
cdr3_aa: CASSLQTGSNTGELFF

v_call: TRBV7-6
d_call: NA
clone_size: NA
j_call: TRBJ2-1
cdr3_nt: TGTGCCAGCAGCCCCCTAGACCGGGGGAATGAGCAGTTCTTC
cdr3_aa: CASSPLDRGNEQFF

v_call: TRBV6-1
d_call: TRBD2
clone_size: NA
j_call: TRBJ2-2
cdr3_nt: TGTGCCAGCAGTAGGCTAGCGGGGGCTGGCGGGGAGCTGTTTTTT
cdr3_aa: CASSRLAGAGGELFF

v_call: TRBV11-2
d_call: NA
clone_size: NA
j_call: TRBJ2-5
cdr3_nt: TGTGCCAGCAGCATAACAGGGTCTGAGGGAGAGACCCAGTACTTC
cdr3_aa: CASSITGSEGETQYF

v_call: TRBV28
d_call: NA
clone_size: NA
j_call: TRBJ2-7
cdr3_nt: TGTGCCAGCAACCAGAGACAGGGAGGTTACGAGCAGTACTTC
cdr3_aa: CASNQRQGGYEQYF

v_call: TRBV18
d_call: TRBD2
clone_size: NA
j_call: TRBJ2-1
cdr3_nt: TGTGCCAGCTCACCTGGTAGCGGGGACTACAATGAGCAGTTCTTC
cdr3_aa: CASSPGSGDYNEQFF

v_call: TRBV19
d_call: NA
clone_size: NA
j_call: TRBJ2-7
cdr3_nt: TGTGCCAGTTGCTTTAGGGGGTCCTACGAGCAGTACTTC
cdr3_aa: CASCFRGSYEQYF

v_call: TRBV27
d_call: TRBD1
clone_size: NA
j_call: TRBJ1-4
cdr3_nt: TGTGCCAGCAGTTTATCGGCGGGTGACAGGGCCTTTAATGAAAAACTGTTTTTT
cdr3_aa: CASSLSAGDRAFNEKLFF

v_call: TRBV5-1
d_call: NA
clone_size: NA
j_call: TRBJ1-3
cdr3_nt: TGCGCCAGCAGCTCCCTCGCGGGATTAACCTCTGGAAACACCATATATTTT
cdr3_aa: CASSSLAGLTSGNTIYF

v_call: TRBV16
d_call: TRBD2
clone_size: once
j_call: TRBJ2-7
cdr3_nt: TGTGCCAGCAGAAGAGGCGGGGGTTGGGAGCAGTACTTC
cdr3_aa: CASRRGGGWEQYF

v_call: TRBV5-4
d_call: TRBD2
clone_size: NA
j_call: TRBJ2-1
cdr3_nt: TGTGCCAGCAGGCCCATGTCGGGAGGGGATGAGCAGTTCTTC
cdr3_aa: CASRPMSGGDEQFF

v_call: TRBV5-1
d_call: TRBD2
clone_size: NA
j_call: TRBJ2-1
cdr3_nt: TGCGCCAGCATTGGGGCTAGCGGGAGTTGGGCTAAGCAGTTCTTC
cdr3_aa: CASIGASGSWAKQFF

v_call: TRBV4-1
d_call: TRBD2
clone_size: NA
j_call: TRBJ2-3
cdr3_nt: TGCGCCAGCAGAAACTTGGGGACTAGGTCAGATACGCAGTATTTT
cdr3_aa: CASRNLGTRSDTQYF

v_call: TRBV9
d_call: NA
clone_size: once
j_call: TRBJ1-2
cdr3_nt: TGTGCCAGCAGCGTAGAATTGTTCCCTCTCGGAGAGGGCTACACCTTC
cdr3_aa: CASSVELFPLGEGYTF

v_call: TRBV5-6
d_call: NA
clone_size: few
j_call: TRBJ1-2
cdr3_nt: TGTGCCAGCAGCTTGGCGTTGATAGCTACTAACTATGGCTACACCTTC
cdr3_aa: CASSLALIATNYGYTF

v_call: TRBV5-4
d_call: TRBD2
clone_size: NA
j_call: TRBJ2-1
cdr3_nt: TGTGCCAGCAGCTTCCGGACTAGCGCCTACAATGAGCAGTTCTTC
cdr3_aa: CASSFRTSAYNEQFF

v_call: TRBV2
d_call: TRBD1
clone_size: NA
j_call: TRBJ2-5
cdr3_nt: TGTGCCAGCAACAACAGGGGTCAACTCCAAGAGACCCAGTACTTC
cdr3_aa: CASNNRGQLQETQYF

v_call: TRBV5-1
d_call: TRBD1
clone_size: NA
j_call: TRBJ2-2
cdr3_nt: TGCGCCAGCAGCTCGATGGACAGGGTCTACACCGGGGAGCTGTTTTTT
cdr3_aa: CASSSMDRVYTGELFF

v_call: TRBV30
d_call: NA
clone_size: once
j_call: TRBJ2-1
cdr3_nt: TGTGCCTGGAGTCAAAATGAGCAGTTCTTC
cdr3_aa: CAWSQNEQFF

v_call: TRBV19
d_call: NA
clone_size: NA
j_call: TRBJ2-1
cdr3_nt: TGTGCCAGTAGGGACCGCAGGGGGCGGGGGGAGCAGTTCTTC
cdr3_aa: CASRDRRGRGEQFF

v_call: TRBV28
d_call: NA
clone_size: NA
j_call: TRBJ2-7
cdr3_nt: TGTGCCAGCAGCCGGACGGGGAATCCCTACGAGCAGTACTTC
cdr3_aa: CASSRTGNPYEQYF

v_call: TRBV9
d_call: TRBD2
clone_size: NA
j_call: TRBJ2-3
cdr3_nt: TGTGCCAGCAGCGCCCTCGGGACTAGCGGGGGGGTCACAGATACGCAGTATTTT
cdr3_aa: CASSALGTSGGVTDTQYF

v_call: TRBV11-3
d_call: NA
clone_size: NA
j_call: TRBJ2-7
cdr3_nt: TGTGCCAGCAGCTTAGGTCCCCTCTACGAGCAGTACTTC
cdr3_aa: CASSLGPLYEQYF

v_call: TRBV27
d_call: NA
clone_size: NA
j_call: TRBJ2-4
cdr3_nt: TGTGCCAGCAGATCCACTACAGAGGGAGGCATTCAGTACTTC
cdr3_aa: CASRSTTEGGIQYF

v_call: TRBV5-8
d_call: NA
clone_size: few
j_call: TRBJ1-5
cdr3_nt: TGTGCCAGCAGCTGGAGGACAGTAATGCAGCCCCAGCATTTT
cdr3_aa: CASSWRTVMQPQHF

v_call: TRBV29-1
d_call: TRBD1
clone_size: few
j_call: TRBJ2-5
cdr3_nt: TGCAGCGTAGGACAGGTCCAAGAGACCCAGTACTTC
cdr3_aa: CSVGQVQETQYF

v_call: TRBV7-8
d_call: TRBD1
clone_size: NA
j_call: TRBJ1-5
cdr3_nt: TGTGCCAGCAGCTTAGACAGGGGCAGCAATCAGCCCCAGCATTTT
cdr3_aa: CASSLDRGSNQPQHF

v_call: TRBV7-6
d_call: TRBD2
clone_size: NA
j_call: TRBJ2-1
cdr3_nt: TGTGCCAGCAGTCGCGCCGGGACTAGCGGGAACCCCCAGTTCTTC
cdr3_aa: CASSRAGTSGNPQFF

v_call: TRBV14
d_call: TRBD2
clone_size: NA
j_call: TRBJ2-5
cdr3_nt: TGTGCCAGCAGCTTCCGAGGGGCTAGCGGGAGCGAGACCCAGTACTTC
cdr3_aa: CASSFRGASGSETQYF

v_call: TRBV19
d_call: TRBD1
clone_size: NA
j_call: TRBJ1-5
cdr3_nt: TGTGCCAGTAGTTTGGGACAGGATCAGCCCCAGCATTTT
cdr3_aa: CASSLGQDQPQHF